Listed below are T cell receptor beta chains from one sample, sequenced in a study of cytomegalovirus exposure and HLA in healthy donors. Clones were sequenced by immunoSEQ multiplex PCR, and TCRdb holds only the in-frame ones, with some missing. The table includes under 110,000 clones, 85% detected once. Source material: PBMCs. These receptors all come from a young man in good health and CMV-seronegative. Both conserved end residues are part of each CDR3.

J gene,V gene,CDR3 protein
TRBJ1-4,TRBV5-1,CASSAGRGLNEKLFF
TRBJ2-3,TRBV11-3,CASSLAGLADTQYF
TRBJ1-4,TRBV7-8,CASSFGQGEKLFF
TRBJ1-2,TRBV9,CASSGTNYGYTF
TRBJ2-5,TRBV2,CASSELSEETQYF
TRBJ1-3,TRBV2,CASSEDRGSGNTIYF
TRBJ1-2,TRBV5-6,CASWGQAHYGYTF
TRBJ1-6,TRBV28,CASSSEDREQSPLHF
TRBJ2-3,TRBV7-2,CASSLALGGGGGDTQYF
TRBJ2-1,TRBV30,CAWQLTGRHNEQFF
TRBJ1-2,TRBV27,CASSLGPSSGYTF
TRBJ1-2,TRBV28,CASQHQLRGLKGYTF
TRBJ1-1,TRBV29-1,CSVVSAVEAFF
TRBJ2-1,TRBV4-1,CASSQLTGHNNEQFF
TRBJ2-5,TRBV19,CASSTPQQGEETQYF
TRBJ1-1,TRBV7-3,CASSLKETGGETFTEAFF
TRBJ1-3,TRBV5-5,CASSLGTVGNTIYF
TRBJ2-1,TRBV29-1,CSVVDRGRTSGINEQFF
TRBJ2-1,TRBV4-1,CASSQGRTGFDEQFF
TRBJ2-7,TRBV29-1,CSVGQSSYEQYF
TRBJ2-2,TRBV7-9,CASSLARFDRGGTGELFF
TRBJ1-3,TRBV5-6,CASSLAGGEGNTIYF
TRBJ1-2,TRBV27,CASSVTGTDHNYGYTF
TRBJ1-5,TRBV7-2,CASSIPGQPQHF
TRBJ2-7,TRBV2,CASRKSYEQYF
TRBJ2-7,TRBV5-4,CASSQPGTGAYEQYF